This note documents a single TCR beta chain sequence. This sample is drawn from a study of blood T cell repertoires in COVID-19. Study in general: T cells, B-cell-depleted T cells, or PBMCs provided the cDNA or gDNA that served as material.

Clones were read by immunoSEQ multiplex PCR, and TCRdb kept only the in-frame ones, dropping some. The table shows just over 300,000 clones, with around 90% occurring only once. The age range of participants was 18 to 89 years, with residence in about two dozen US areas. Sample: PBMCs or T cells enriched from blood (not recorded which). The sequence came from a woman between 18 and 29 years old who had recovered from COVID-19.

The DNA of the CDR3 is TGTGCCAGTTCTGGGTTGGGACAGGGTTTCGGCTACACCTTC. It yields the protein CASSGLGQGFGYTF. The V and J genes are TRBV7-2 and TRBJ1-2; 9 bases match TRBD1. Per germline, CDR1 SGHTA and CDR2 FQGNSA. The CDR3 has 14 residues. J lost 8 bases, V lost 9 bases, and 13 bases had no gene match.